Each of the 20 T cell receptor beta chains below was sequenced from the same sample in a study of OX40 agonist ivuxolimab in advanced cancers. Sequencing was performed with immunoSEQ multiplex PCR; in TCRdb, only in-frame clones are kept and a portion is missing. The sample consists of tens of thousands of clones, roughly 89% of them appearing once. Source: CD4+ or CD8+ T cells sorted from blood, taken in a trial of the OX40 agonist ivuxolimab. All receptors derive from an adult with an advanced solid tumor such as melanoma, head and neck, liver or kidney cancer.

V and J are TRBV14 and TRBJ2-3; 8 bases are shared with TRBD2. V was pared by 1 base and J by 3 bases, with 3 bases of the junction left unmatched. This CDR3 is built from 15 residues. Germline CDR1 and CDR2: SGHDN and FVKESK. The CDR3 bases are TGTGCCAGCAGCCAAGGAACTAGCGGAACAGATACGCAGTATTTT. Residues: CASSQGTSGTDTQYF.

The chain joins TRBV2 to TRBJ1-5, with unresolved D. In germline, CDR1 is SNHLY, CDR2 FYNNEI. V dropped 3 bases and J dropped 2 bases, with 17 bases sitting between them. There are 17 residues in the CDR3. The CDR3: CASSDPPMLRGNQPQHF. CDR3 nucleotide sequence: TGTGCCAGCAGTGACCCACCCATGTTAAGGGGCAATCAGCCCCAGCATTTT.

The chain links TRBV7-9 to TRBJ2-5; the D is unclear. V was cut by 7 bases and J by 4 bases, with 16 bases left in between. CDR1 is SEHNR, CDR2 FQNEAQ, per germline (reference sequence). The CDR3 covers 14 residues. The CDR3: CASNLPPPRETQYF. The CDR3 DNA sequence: TGTGCCAGCAACCTTCCGCCGCCCCGAGAGACCCAGTACTTC.

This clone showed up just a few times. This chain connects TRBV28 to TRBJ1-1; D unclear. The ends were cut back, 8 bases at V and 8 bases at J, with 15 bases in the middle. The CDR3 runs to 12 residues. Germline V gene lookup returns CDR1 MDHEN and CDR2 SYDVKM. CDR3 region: CASGPNLAEAFF. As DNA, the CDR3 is TGTGCCAGCGGCCCCAACCTGGCCGAAGCTTTCTTT.

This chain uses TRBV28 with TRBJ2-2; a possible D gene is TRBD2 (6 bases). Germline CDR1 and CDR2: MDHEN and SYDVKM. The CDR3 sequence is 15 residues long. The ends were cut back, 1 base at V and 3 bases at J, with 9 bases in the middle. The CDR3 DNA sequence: TGTGCCAGCAGTTTATTGGGCGGGGACACCGGGGAGCTGTTTTTT. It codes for CASSLLGGDTGELFF.

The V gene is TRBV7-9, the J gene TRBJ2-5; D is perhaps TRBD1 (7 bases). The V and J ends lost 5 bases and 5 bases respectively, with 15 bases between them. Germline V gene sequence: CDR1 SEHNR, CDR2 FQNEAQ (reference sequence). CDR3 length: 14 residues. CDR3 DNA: TGTGCCAGCAGCACGCTCAGGGGGAGGGAGACCCAGTACTTC. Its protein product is CASSTLRGRETQYF.

CDR3 residues: CASSSPAWSSYNEQFF. The CDR3 DNA sequence: TGTGCCAGCAGTTCCCCGGCTTGGAGCTCCTACAATGAGCAGTTCTTC. The rearrangement links TRBV28 to TRBJ2-1; D call uncertain. The germline V gene encodes CDR1 MDHEN and CDR2 SYDVKM. The length of the CDR3 is 16 residues. V gave up 4 bases and J gave up 0 bases, with 13 bases separating them.

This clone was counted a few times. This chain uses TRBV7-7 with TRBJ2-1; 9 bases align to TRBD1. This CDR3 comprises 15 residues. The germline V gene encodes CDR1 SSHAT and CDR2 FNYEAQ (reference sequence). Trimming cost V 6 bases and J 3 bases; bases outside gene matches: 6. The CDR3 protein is CASSKTGGIYNEQFF. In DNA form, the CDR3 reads TGTGCCAGCAGTAAGACAGGGGGTATCTACAATGAGCAGTTCTTC. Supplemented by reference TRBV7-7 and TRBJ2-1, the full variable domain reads GAGVSQSPRYKVTKRGQDVTLRCDPISSHATLYWYQQALGQGPEFLTYFNYEAQPDKSGLPSDRFSAERPEGSISTLTIQRTEQRDSAMYRCASSKTGGIYNEQFFGPGTRLTVL.

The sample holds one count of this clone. In DNA, the CDR3 is TGTGCCAGCAGTCATACGGGAGGGTCGCTTTTTACAGATACGCAGTATTTT. Protein product: CASSHTGGSLFTDTQYF. This chain uses TRBV27 with TRBJ2-3, with 8 bases identical to TRBD2. CDR3 size: 17 residues. The ends lost 5 bases at V and 3 bases at J; junction bases unmatched: 13. Germline V CDR1 and CDR2: MNHEY, SMNVEV (reference sequence).

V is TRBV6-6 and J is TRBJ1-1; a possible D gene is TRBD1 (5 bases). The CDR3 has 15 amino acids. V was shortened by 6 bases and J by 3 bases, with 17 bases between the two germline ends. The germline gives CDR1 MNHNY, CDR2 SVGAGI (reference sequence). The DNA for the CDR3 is TGTGCCAGCAGAACGACCTCCAGGGTTGACACTGAAGCTTTCTTT. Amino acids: CASRTTSRVDTEAFF.

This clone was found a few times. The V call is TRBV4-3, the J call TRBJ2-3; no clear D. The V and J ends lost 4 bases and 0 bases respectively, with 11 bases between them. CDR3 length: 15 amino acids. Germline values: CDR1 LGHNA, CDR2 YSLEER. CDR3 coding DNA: TGCGCCAGCAGCCGAGAATTGGGAAGCACAGATACGCAGTATTTT. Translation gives CASSRELGSTDTQYF.

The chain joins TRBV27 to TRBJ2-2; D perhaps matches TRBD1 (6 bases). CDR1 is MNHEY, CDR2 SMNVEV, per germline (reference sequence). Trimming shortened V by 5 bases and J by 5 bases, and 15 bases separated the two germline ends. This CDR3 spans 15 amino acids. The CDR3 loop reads CASSPPGQKTGELFF. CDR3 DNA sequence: TGTGCCAGCAGTCCACCCGGACAGAAAACCGGGGAGCTGTTTTTT.

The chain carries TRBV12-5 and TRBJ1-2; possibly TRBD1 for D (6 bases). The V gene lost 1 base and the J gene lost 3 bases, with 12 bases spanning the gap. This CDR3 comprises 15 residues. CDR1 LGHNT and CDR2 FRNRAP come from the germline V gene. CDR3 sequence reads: CASGLDGDTYYGYTF. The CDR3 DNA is TGTGCTAGTGGTTTGGACGGGGACACGTACTATGGCTACACCTTC. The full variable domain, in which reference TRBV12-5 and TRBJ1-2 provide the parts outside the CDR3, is DARVTQTPRHKVTEMGQEVTMRCQPILGHNTVFWYRQTMMQGLELLAYFRNRAPLDDSGMPKDRFSAEMPDATLATLKIQPSEPRDSAVYFCASGLDGDTYYGYTFGSGTRLTVV.

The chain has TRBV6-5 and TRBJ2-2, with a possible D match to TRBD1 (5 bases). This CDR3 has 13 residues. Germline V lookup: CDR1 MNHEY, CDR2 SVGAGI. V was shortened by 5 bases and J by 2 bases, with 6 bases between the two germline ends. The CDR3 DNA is TGTGCCAGCAGTCAGGGAAACACCGGGGAGCTGTTTTTT. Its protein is CASSQGNTGELFF.

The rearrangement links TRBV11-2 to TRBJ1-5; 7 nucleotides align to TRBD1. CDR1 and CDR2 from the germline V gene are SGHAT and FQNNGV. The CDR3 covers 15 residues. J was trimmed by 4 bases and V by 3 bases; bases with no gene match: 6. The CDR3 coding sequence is TGTGCCAGCAGCTTCGGGACAGACGATAATCAGCCCCAGCATTTT. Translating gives CASSFGTDDNQPQHF. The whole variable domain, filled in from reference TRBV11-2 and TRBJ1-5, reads EAGVAQSPRYKIIEKRQSVAFWCNPISGHATLYWYQQILGQGPKLLIQFQNNGVVDDSQLPKDRFSAERLKGVDSTLKIQPAKLEDSAVYLCASSFGTDDNQPQHFGDGTRLSIL.

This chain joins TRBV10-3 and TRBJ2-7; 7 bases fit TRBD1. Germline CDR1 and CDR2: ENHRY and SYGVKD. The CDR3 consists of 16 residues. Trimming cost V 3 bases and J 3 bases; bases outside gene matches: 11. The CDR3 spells CAISEGGQGEIYEQYV. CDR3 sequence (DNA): TGTGCCATCAGTGAAGGAGGTCAGGGGGAGATCTACGAGCAGTACGTC.

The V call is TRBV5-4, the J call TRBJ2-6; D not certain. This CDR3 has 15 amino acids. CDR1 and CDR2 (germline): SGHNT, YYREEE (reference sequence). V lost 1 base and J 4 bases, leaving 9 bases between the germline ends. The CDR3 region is CASSLNGYGANVLTF. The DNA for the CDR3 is TGTGCCAGCAGCTTGAATGGCTACGGGGCCAACGTCCTGACTTTC.

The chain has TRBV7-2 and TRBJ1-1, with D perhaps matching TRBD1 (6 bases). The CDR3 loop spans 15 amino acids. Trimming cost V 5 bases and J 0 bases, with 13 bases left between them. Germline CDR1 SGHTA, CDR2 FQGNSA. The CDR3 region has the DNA TGTGCCAGCAGCCCCCACAGGGAGATGAACACTGAAGCTTTCTTT. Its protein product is CASSPHREMNTEAFF.

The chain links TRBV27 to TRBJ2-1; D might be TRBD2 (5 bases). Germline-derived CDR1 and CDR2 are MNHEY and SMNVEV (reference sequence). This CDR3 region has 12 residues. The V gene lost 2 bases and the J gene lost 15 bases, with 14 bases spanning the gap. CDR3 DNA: TGTGCCAGCAGTTTAGGCGGGTCACACCTGTTCTTC. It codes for CASSLGGSHLFF.

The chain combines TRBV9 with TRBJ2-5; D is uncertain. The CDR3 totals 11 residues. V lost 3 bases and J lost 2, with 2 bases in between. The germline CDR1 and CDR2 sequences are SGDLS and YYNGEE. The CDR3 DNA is TGTGCCAGCAGCGATCAAGAGACCCAGTACTTC. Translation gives CASSDQETQYF.